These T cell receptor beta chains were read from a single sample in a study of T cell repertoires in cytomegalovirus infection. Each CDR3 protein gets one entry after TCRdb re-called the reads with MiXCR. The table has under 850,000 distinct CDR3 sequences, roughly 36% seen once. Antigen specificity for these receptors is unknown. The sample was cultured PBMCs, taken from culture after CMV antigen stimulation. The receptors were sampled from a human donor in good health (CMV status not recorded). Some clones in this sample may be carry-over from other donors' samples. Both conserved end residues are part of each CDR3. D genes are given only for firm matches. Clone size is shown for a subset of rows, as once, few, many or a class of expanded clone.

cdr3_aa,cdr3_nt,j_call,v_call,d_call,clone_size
CASRLQAGGGSYEQYF,TGTGCCAGCAGACTCCAAGCGGGAGGTGGGTCCTACGAGCAGTACTTC,TRBJ2-7,TRBV6-1,TRBD2,few
CASSLRGADTQYF,TGTGCCAGCAGCTTACGGGGAGCAGATACGCAGTATTTT,TRBJ2-3,TRBV7-2,.,many
CASSLGWRGRESKNIQYF,TGTGCCAGCAGCTTGGGCTGGCGCGGGAGGGAGTCCAAAAACATTCAGTACTTC,TRBJ2-4,TRBV11-2,TRBD2,many
CSASPSPVHEQYF,TGCAGTGCTAGCCCCAGTCCCGTCCACGAGCAGTACTTC,TRBJ2-7,TRBV20-1,.,.
CASPAQTLSYNEQFF,TGTGCCAGCCCTGCACAGACGCTCTCCTACAATGAGCAGTTCTTC,TRBJ2-1,TRBV6-1,.,.
CASSRGSYSLRGDTEAFF,TGTGCCAGTAGTAGAGGCTCGTACAGCTTGAGGGGGGACACTGAAGCTTTCTTT,TRBJ1-1,TRBV19,.,.
CASSQEWQGNQPQHF,TGTGCCAGCAGCCAAGAGTGGCAGGGAAATCAGCCCCAGCATTTT,TRBJ1-5,TRBV4-1,.,.
CASRTGSSGNTIYF,TGTGCCAGCAGGACAGGGAGCTCTGGAAACACCATATATTTT,TRBJ1-3,TRBV7-2,TRBD1,.
CAISEPQGSGLAATLGNEQFF,TGTGCCATCAGTGAGCCCCAGGGGTCGGGACTAGCGGCCACCCTAGGCAATGAGCAGTTCTTC,TRBJ2-1,TRBV10-3,TRBD2,.
CASSLALDRDGKLFF,TGTGCCAGCAGCTTAGCGCTCGACAGGGATGGAAAACTGTTTTTT,TRBJ1-4,TRBV7-2,TRBD1,many
CASSTSDTDTQYF,TGTGCCAGTTCGACTAGCGACACAGATACGCAGTATTTT,TRBJ2-3,TRBV7-6,TRBD2,.
CASSSSTSYNEQFF,TGTGCCAGCAGCTCCTCGACAAGTTACAATGAGCAGTTCTTC,TRBJ2-1,TRBV11-1,.,.
CSVFGQGPGELFF,TGCAGCGTTTTTGGACAGGGCCCCGGGGAGCTGTTTTTT,TRBJ2-2,TRBV29-1,TRBD1,.
CSALTLQGAAYNEQFF,TGCAGTGCTTTGACCCTTCAGGGGGCGGCCTACAATGAGCAGTTCTTC,TRBJ2-1,TRBV20-1,TRBD1,.
CASSRVGQNYEQYF,TGTGCCAGCAGTCGCGTGGGACAAAACTACGAGCAGTACTTC,TRBJ2-7,TRBV6-8,.,.
CASSLRTGWPQHF,TGTGCCAGCAGCCTACGGACAGGCTGGCCCCAGCATTTT,TRBJ1-5,TRBV7-2,TRBD1,.
CASGGTRNYGYTF,TGTGCCAGCGGGGGGACACGAAACTATGGCTACACCTTC,TRBJ1-2,TRBV2,.,.
CASSSNVNEQFF,TGTGCCAGCAGCTCCAATGTCAATGAGCAGTTCTTC,TRBJ2-1,TRBV7-6,.,.
CASSPTGTDTDTQYF,TGTGCCAGCAGCCCGACCGGGACGGACACAGATACGCAGTATTTT,TRBJ2-3,TRBV7-2,.,.
CSAPRVLGAEAFF,TGCAGTGCGCCCCGGGTTCTGGGGGCTGAAGCTTTCTTT,TRBJ1-1,TRBV20-1,.,.
CAISESSSTDTQYF,TGTGCCATCAGTGAGTCGAGCAGCACAGATACGCAGTATTTT,TRBJ2-3,TRBV10-3,.,few
CASSDSRGQPQHF,TGTGCCAGCAGTGACTCGAGGGGACAGCCCCAGCATTTT,TRBJ1-5,TRBV6-1,.,.
CASSLVGGVLYEQYF,TGTGCCAGCAGCTTAGTCGGGGGGGTTCTCTACGAGCAGTACTTC,TRBJ2-7,TRBV7-2,TRBD2,few
CASSSGALWVF,TGTGCCAGCAGTTCCGGGGCTCTCTGGGTCTTC,TRBJ2-1,TRBV12-3/TRBV12-4,.,.
CASSSSGGREKLFF,TGTGCCAGCAGCTCCTCAGGGGGCCGTGAAAAACTGTTTTTT,TRBJ1-4,TRBV7-6,TRBD1,.
CASSSVRNTIYF,TGTGCCAGCAGTAGTGTAAGAAACACCATATATTTT,TRBJ1-3,TRBV2,.,once
CASSSRDGGNSPLHF,TGTGCCAGCAGCTCCCGGGACGGAGGGAATTCACCCCTCCACTTT,TRBJ1-6,TRBV7-8,.,many
CASSYSRSASSDEQYF,TGTGCCAGCAGTTACTCGAGATCGGCTAGCAGCGACGAGCAGTACTTC,TRBJ2-7,TRBV6-2/TRBV6-3,.,few
CASSPGRQSTDTQYF,TGTGCCAGCAGCCCAGGCCGACAAAGCACAGATACGCAGTATTTT,TRBJ2-3,TRBV2,.,few
CASRIAGGRNEQFF,TGTGCCAGCAGGATAGCGGGGGGGCGAAATGAGCAGTTCTTC,TRBJ2-1,TRBV12-3/TRBV12-4,TRBD2,few
CASSQVGTSADTQYF,TGCGCCAGCAGCCAAGTCGGGACTAGCGCAGATACGCAGTATTTT,TRBJ2-3,TRBV4-1,TRBD2,.
CASSLQGVGAGDTQYF,TGTGCCAGCAGCTTACAGGGCGTGGGGGCCGGGGATACGCAGTATTTT,TRBJ2-3,TRBV7-2,.,many
CAIQDRAIDWSRRDEQFF,TGTGCCATCCAGGACAGGGCCATAGATTGGTCTCGGAGGGATGAGCAGTTCTTC,TRBJ2-1,TRBV10-3,TRBD1,once
CASSASGDSYNEQFF,TGTGCCAGCAGTGCTAGCGGGGACTCCTACAATGAGCAGTTCTTC,TRBJ2-1,TRBV6-1,TRBD2,.
CSASRGLPSSYEQYF,TGCAGTGCCAGTCGGGGTCTCCCCAGCTCCTACGAGCAGTACTTC,TRBJ2-7,TRBV20-1,.,.
CASSLESWGTDTQYF,TGTGCCAGCAGCTTAGAGAGTTGGGGCACAGATACGCAGTATTTT,TRBJ2-3,TRBV11-2,.,few
CASSARDRGWPQHF,TGTGCCAGCAGCGCAAGGGACCGCGGATGGCCCCAGCATTTT,TRBJ1-5,TRBV6-2/TRBV6-3,.,.
CASSIFHRGSETQYF,TGTGCCAGTAGTATCTTTCACAGGGGCAGCGAGACCCAGTACTTC,TRBJ2-5,TRBV19,TRBD1,.
CASSLVGTPLGAYEQYF,TGTGCCAGCAGCTTAGTGGGGACACCTCTCGGAGCCTACGAGCAGTACTTC,TRBJ2-7,TRBV7-2,.,.
CASSPPPGSNQPQHF,TGTGCCAGCAGCCCTCCTCCAGGGAGCAATCAGCCCCAGCATTTT,TRBJ1-5,TRBV12-3/TRBV12-4,.,few
CASKRDRGRNNEQFF,TGTGCCAGCAAGAGGGACAGGGGGCGCAACAATGAGCAGTTCTTC,TRBJ2-1,TRBV6-6,TRBD1,.
CASSRAGGNYEQYF,TGTGCCAGCTCAAGGGCAGGGGGGAACTACGAGCAGTACTTC,TRBJ2-7,TRBV6-6,.,.
CASSFDSRSTDTQYF,TGTGCCAGCAGTTTCGATAGCAGAAGCACAGATACGCAGTATTTT,TRBJ2-3,TRBV7-2,.,.
CASTPIRGRRAYEQYF,TGTGCCAGCACCCCTATCCGGGGACGGAGAGCCTACGAGCAGTACTTC,TRBJ2-7,TRBV6-8,.,few
CASSPSGPLEQYF,TGTGCCAGCAGCCCAAGCGGACCTCTCGAGCAGTACTTC,TRBJ2-7,TRBV7-9,.,.
CASTTDFATDTQYF,TGTGCCAGCACGACGGACTTCGCCACAGATACGCAGTATTTT,TRBJ2-3,TRBV12-3/TRBV12-4,.,.
CASTTRGSNQPQHF,TGTGCCAGCACCACCCGGGGGAGCAATCAGCCCCAGCATTTT,TRBJ1-5,TRBV7-2,.,many